These 8 T cell receptor beta chains share one sample of origin, sequenced in a study of blood T cell repertoires in COVID-19. TCRdb's copy holds only in-frame clones and misses some; the assay was immunoSEQ multiplex PCR. Of a few hundred thousand clones in the sample, 83% are singletons; the top ten hold 5% to 6%. Sequenced material: PBMCs or T cells enriched from blood (not recorded which). These receptors were obtained from a woman between 50 and 59 years old who had recovered from COVID-19.

The J gene is TRBJ2-1, the V gene TRBV19, with 12 bases fitting TRBD2. Trimming cost V 4 bases and J 8 bases; bases outside gene matches: 9. The CDR3 is 16 residues long. Germline-derived CDR1 and CDR2 are LNHDA and SQIVND (reference sequence). As DNA, the CDR3 is TGTGCCAGTAGTAACCGACTAGCGGGAGTTCTCGATGAGCAGTTCTTC. Residues: CASSNRLAGVLDEQFF.

The CDR3 loop reads CASRRPGIQTEAFF. The CDR3 DNA sequence: TGTGCCAGCAGACGTCCCGGGATCCAAACTGAAGCTTTCTTT. This chain links TRBV6-5 with TRBJ1-1; no reliable D call. The V end was cut by 6 bases, the J end by 5 bases, with 16 bases between. The CDR3 consists of 14 residues. Germline CDR1 and CDR2: MNHEY and SVGAGI.

The chain joins TRBV11-3 to TRBJ2-7; tentatively, D is TRBD1 (5 bases). The V gene lost 8 bases and the J gene lost 0 bases, with 17 bases spanning the gap. Germline-derived CDR1 and CDR2 are SGHNT and YENEEA. The CDR3 contains 15 residues. The CDR3 loop is CASGLGTGLSYEQYF. CDR3 DNA sequence: TGTGCCAGCGGCCTCGGTACAGGCCTCTCCTACGAGCAGTACTTC.

This clone was seen a single time. This chain connects TRBV6-5 to TRBJ1-1, with D perhaps TRBD1 (5 bases). The CDR3 has 14 residues. V was pared by 5 bases and J by 9 bases, with 19 bases between. From germline, CDR1 is MNHEY and CDR2 SVGAGI. CDR3 sequence (DNA): TGTGCCAGCAGTACTACGCGGACAAACCTAAAAGCTTTCTTT. Protein sequence: CASSTTRTNLKAFF.

This clone was found once. The chain recombines TRBV7-2 with TRBJ1-6, with D hard to call. Trimming took 1 base from V and 0 from J, leaving 10 bases between them. This CDR3 has 17 residues. CDR1 SGHTA and CDR2 FQGNSA come from the germline V gene. Here the CDR3 reads CASSLDSYSSYNSPLHF. CDR3 DNA: TGTGCCAGCAGCTTAGACAGCTATAGCTCCTATAATTCACCCCTCCACTTT.

The chain has TRBV18 and TRBJ1-3; TRBD1 is a possible D gene (6 bases). Per germline, CDR1 KGHSH and CDR2 LQKENI. V was shortened by 6 bases and J by 0 bases, with 24 bases between the two germline ends. The CDR3 covers 19 residues. CDR3 coding DNA: TGTGCCAGCTCGTCAACCGGGACACGGACACATTACTCTGGAAACACCATATATTTT. Translating it yields CASSSTGTRTHYSGNTIYF.

The chain employs TRBV28 and TRBJ1-2, with D tentatively TRBD1 (6 bases). The CDR3 spans 12 residues. The ends were cut back, 6 bases at V and 5 bases at J, with 10 bases in the middle. The V gene's germline CDR1 is MDHEN and CDR2 SYDVKM. DNA for the CDR3: TGTGCCAGCAGGGGGGACACATATGGCTACACCTTC. Its protein is CASRGDTYGYTF.

The chain is built from TRBV6-5 and TRBJ1-3; D gene ambiguous. Between the trimmed V and J ends, which lost 0 bases and 3 bases, there was a span of 6 bases. Germline assignment: CDR1 MNHEY and CDR2 SVGAGI. CDR3 length: 14 amino acids. The CDR3 DNA sequence: TGTGCCAGCAGTTACTCTATCCTTGGAAACACCATATATTTT. Encoded protein: CASSYSILGNTIYF.